The 29 T cell receptor beta chains given below trace back to one sample, sequenced in a study of immune evolution from preneoplasia to lung adenocarcinoma. Profiling relied on immunoSEQ multiplex PCR, and the TCRdb table lists in-frame clones only, not all of them. Counted here are about 6,500 clones, around 85% occurring once; the ten biggest clones make up under 4.5%. The source material was FFPE invasive lung adenocarcinoma tissue. These TCRs come from a person in their sixties or seventies with lung adenocarcinoma.

This chain joins TRBV18 and TRBJ1-1, with D possibly matching TRBD1 (6 bases). Trimming cost V 3 bases and J 1 base, with 15 bases left between them. The CDR3 has 16 amino acids. The germline gives CDR1 KGHSH, CDR2 LQKENI. The chain's CDR3 is CASSPPSRGSNTEAFF. In DNA, the CDR3 is TGTGCCAGCTCACCCCCCTCCAGGGGCTCGAACACTGAAGCTTTCTTT. Supplemented by reference TRBV18 and TRBJ1-1, the full variable domain reads NAGVMQNPRHLVRRRGQEARLRCSPMKGHSHVYWYRQLPEEGLKFMVYLQKENIIDESGMPKERFSAEFPKEGPSILRIQQVVRGDSAAYFCASSPPSRGSNTEAFFGQGTRLTVV.

The CDR3, as DNA: TGTGCCAGCAGTTCCGGTCCCATTCAGCCCCAGCATTTT. This translates into CASSSGPIQPQHF. The V and J genes are TRBV11-2 and TRBJ1-5; D gene uncertain. This CDR3 is built from 13 residues. The V and J ends lost 6 bases and 6 bases respectively, with 12 bases between them. Germline V gene sequence: CDR1 SGHAT, CDR2 FQNNGV.

This chain links TRBV29-1 with TRBJ1-2, with D perhaps TRBD1 (6 bases). Trimming removed 6 bases at V and 4 bases at J, with 21 bases between. The CDR3 contains 15 residues. The germline CDR1 and CDR2 sequences are SQVTM and ANQGSEA. CDR3 in amino acids: CSVVIPHRGGYGYTF. The CDR3 bases are TGCAGCGTCGTTATTCCCCATCGAGGGGGCTATGGCTACACCTTC.

The chain has TRBV30 and TRBJ2-4; the match to TRBD1 covers 7 bases. Germline CDR1 reads GTSNPN; CDR2 reads SVGIG (reference sequence). Losses at the gene ends were 3 bases for V and 5 bases for J; bases not matched to a gene: 10. The CDR3 covers 15 residues. The DNA for the CDR3 is TGTGCCTGGAGACTGGGCGACAGGGATGAAAACATTCAGTACTTC. It specifies CAWRLGDRDENIQYF.

This clone was counted a few times. This chain uses TRBV30 with TRBJ2-7; D is perhaps TRBD2 (6 bases). V was shortened by 4 bases and J by 2 bases, with 12 bases between the two germline ends. There are 13 residues in the CDR3. CDR1 GTSNPN and CDR2 SVGIG come from the germline V gene (reference sequence). The chain's CDR3 is CAWTRDSAYEQYF. In nucleotides, the CDR3 is TGTGCCTGGACTCGGGACTCCGCCTACGAGCAGTACTTC.

The chain uses TRBV27 and TRBJ2-3; perhaps TRBD1 as D (6 bases). Germline V gene sequence: CDR1 MNHEY, CDR2 SMNVEV (reference sequence). The CDR3 length is 11 residues. V shed 6 bases and J shed 6 bases, with 7 bases lying between them. The CDR3 reads CASRQGDTQYF. The CDR3 coding sequence is TGTGCCAGCAGGCAGGGGGATACGCAGTATTTT.

The gene calls are TRBV2 and TRBJ2-1; weak D call: TRBD1 (5 bases). Germline-derived CDR1 and CDR2 are SNHLY and FYNNEI. CDR3 size: 15 residues. The germline V and J ends were trimmed by 8 bases and 0 bases, with 14 bases remaining between them. The CDR3 loop is CASQGSERSYNEQFF. The DNA for the CDR3 is TGTGCCAGCCAGGGCAGCGAGCGCTCCTACAATGAGCAGTTCTTC.

This clone was counted only a few times. The gene calls are TRBV5-5 and TRBJ2-7; weak D call: TRBD1 (6 bases). The germline V gene has CDR1 SGHKS and CDR2 YYEKEE (reference sequence). The CDR3 is 14 residues long. Trimming cost V 4 bases and J 2 bases, with 13 bases left between them. CDR3 nucleotides: TGTGCCAGCAGCCCTAACAGGGATCCCTACGAGCAGTACTTC. Translating gives CASSPNRDPYEQYF.

V is TRBV5-1 and J is TRBJ2-3, with 9 bases matching TRBD2. The germline V gene has CDR1 SGHRS and CDR2 YFSETQ. CDR3 length: 17 amino acids. V dropped 0 bases and J dropped 5; count of bases not matched to a gene: 10. CDR3 protein: CASSLAYAGGPGDTQYF. For the CDR3, the DNA is TGCGCCAGCAGCTTGGCCTACGCGGGAGGGCCAGGAGATACGCAGTATTTT.

V usage is TRBV21-1 and J usage is TRBJ1-5; the table's D call, TRBD1, has no DNA check behind it. TRBV21-1 is classified as a pseudogene. The CDR3 is 15 amino acids. The DNA of the CDR3 is TGTGCCAGCAGCCCTCGATCAGGGGGCTACCAGCCCCAGCATTTT. Translated: CASSPRSGGYQPQHF.

Here the CDR3 reads CASNKPGGRDQPQHF. In nucleotides, the CDR3 is TGTGCCAGTAACAAACCAGGGGGAAGAGATCAGCCCCAGCATTTT. The gene calls are TRBV19 and TRBJ1-5; 7 nucleotides match TRBD1. J was trimmed by 5 bases and V by 7 bases; bases with no gene match: 11. This CDR3 comprises 15 residues. The V gene's germline CDR1 is LNHDA and CDR2 SQIVND (reference sequence).

This chain's CDR3 is CASGPTVYEQYF. CDR3 sequence (DNA): TGTGCTAGTGGTCCCACGGTCTACGAGCAGTACTTC. V usage is TRBV12-5 and J usage is TRBJ2-7; no clear D. The V and J ends lost 5 bases and 3 bases respectively, with 8 bases between them. The length of the CDR3 is 12 residues. The V gene's germline CDR1 is LGHNT and CDR2 FRNRAP.

This clone was seen a few times. The chain has TRBV7-9 and TRBJ2-3; 9 nucleotides agree with TRBD2. This CDR3 is 16 amino acids long. Germline V CDR1 and CDR2: SEHNR, FQNEAQ (reference sequence). The ends lost 1 base at V and 2 bases at J; junction bases unmatched: 4. CDR3 sequence: CASSLGLAENTDTQYF. For the CDR3, the DNA is TGTGCCAGCAGCTTAGGACTAGCGGAGAACACAGATACGCAGTATTTT.

V usage is TRBV6-1 and J usage is TRBJ2-7; weak D call: TRBD2 (6 bases). From germline, CDR1 is MNHNS and CDR2 SASEGT. The CDR3 runs 12 residues. Trimming left V 4 bases short and J 6 bases short, with 10 bases between. As DNA, the CDR3 is TGTGCCAGCAGTGGGGAGGTGGGCGAGCAGTACTTC. Protein sequence: CASSGEVGEQYF.

This clone was seen more than once but under ten times. The rearrangement joins TRBV5-6 to TRBJ2-1; a possible D gene is TRBD2 (5 bases). CDR3 size: 13 residues. The V end lost 5 bases, the J end lost 10 bases, and 16 bases lay between the germline ends. Germline V CDR1 and CDR2: SGHDT, YYEEEE. CDR3: CASSSLRGSEQFF. CDR3 nucleotides: TGTGCCAGCAGTTCGTTAAGAGGGAGCGAGCAGTTCTTC.

The chain carries TRBV11-2 and TRBJ2-1; D uncertain. The germline V gene encodes CDR1 SGHAT and CDR2 FQNNGV. V lost 1 base to trimming and J lost 10 bases, with 11 bases between them. CDR3 length equals 13 residues. DNA for the CDR3: TGTGCCAGCAGCTTAGGGCTCGAGTACGAGCAGTTCTTC. Encoded protein: CASSLGLEYEQFF.

The chain is built from TRBV28 and TRBJ1-4; maybe TRBD1 (6 bases). Deletions cut 5 bases from V and 0 bases from J, with 10 bases between. The CDR3 contains 15 residues. In germline, CDR1 is MDHEN, CDR2 SYDVKM. As DNA, the CDR3 is TGTGCCAGCAGTCCAGGGGCGACAACTAATGAAAAACTGTTTTTT. Residues: CASSPGATTNEKLFF.

The chain has TRBV19 and TRBJ2-7, with a tentative D call TRBD1 (5 bases). The CDR3 covers 12 residues. Germline CDR1 LNHDA, CDR2 SQIVND (reference sequence). The ends were cut back, 1 base at V and 6 bases at J, with 7 bases in the middle. Here the CDR3 DNA reads TGTGCCAGTAGTATAGCAGGGTCCGAGCAGTACTTC. This sequence encodes CASSIAGSEQYF.

This chain joins TRBV28 and TRBJ2-2; D not resolved. CDR3 size: 13 residues. Germline lookup yields CDR1 MDHEN and CDR2 SYDVKM. V was trimmed by 3 bases and J by 7 bases, leaving 9 bases between them. CDR3: CASSFSEYGELFF. CDR3 sequence (DNA): TGTGCCAGCAGTTTTTCGGAGTACGGGGAGCTGTTTTTT.

The chain links TRBV19 to TRBJ2-1; 9 positions agree with TRBD1. The length of the CDR3 is 15 residues. Germline values: CDR1 LNHDA, CDR2 SQIVND (reference sequence). V lost 5 bases, J lost 7 bases, and 9 bases stayed unmatched. CDR3 residues: CASSPTPGQGNEQFF. The CDR3 DNA reads TGTGCCAGTAGTCCAACACCGGGACAGGGAAATGAGCAGTTCTTC.

The V and J genes are TRBV28 and TRBJ2-7; D unclear. V gave up 7 bases and J gave up 0 bases, with 10 bases separating them. Germline assignment: CDR1 MDHEN and CDR2 SYDVKM. There are 13 residues in the CDR3. The CDR3 is CASKATSSYEQYF. The CDR3 nucleotides read TGTGCCAGCAAAGCGACGAGCTCCTACGAGCAGTACTTC.

The chain is built from TRBV19 and TRBJ2-2, with D perhaps TRBD1 (7 bases). Deletions cut 9 bases from V and 3 bases from J, with 23 bases between. The CDR3 extends over 17 amino acids. CDR1 is LNHDA, CDR2 SQIVND, per germline (reference sequence). CDR3 bases: TGTGCCAGCACGGGGAGACAGGGAGGTCAATACACCGGGGAGCTGTTTTTT. Protein: CASTGRQGGQYTGELFF.

In its sample, this clone was seen once. The chain joins TRBV19 to TRBJ1-2; D is undetermined. CDR1 and CDR2 (germline): LNHDA, SQIVND (reference sequence). The CDR3 length is 14 residues. The V end lost 7 bases, the J end lost 7 bases, and 19 bases lay between the germline ends. CDR3 residues: CASTSPLSVGGYTF. The CDR3 DNA is TGTGCCAGTACGAGCCCTCTCTCAGTTGGTGGCTACACCTTC.

The chain couples TRBV7-3 to TRBJ2-2; D tentatively fits TRBD1 or TRBD2 (6 bases each). Germline V gene data show CDR1 as SGHTA and CDR2 as FQGTGA. The CDR3 length is 14 residues. Trimming removed 3 bases from V and 5 bases from J, with 10 bases in between. CDR3 amino acids: CASSLGGETGELFF. The CDR3 DNA is TGTGCCAGCAGCTTGGGGGGCGAGACCGGGGAGCTGTTTTTT.

The table lists this clone with a few counts. The CDR3 protein is CAWRIGPTDTQYF. The CDR3 bases are TGTGCCTGGAGGATAGGGCCGACAGATACGCAGTATTTT. The genes are TRBV30 and TRBJ2-3; D call uncertain. Trimming took 3 bases from V and 3 from J, leaving 10 bases between them. CDR1 and CDR2 (germline): GTSNPN, SVGIG (reference sequence). This CDR3 is built from 13 residues.

The chain recombines TRBV10-3 with TRBJ1-5; D is undetermined. The CDR3 covers 13 residues. The V end lost 4 bases, the J end lost 0 bases, and 4 bases lay between the germline ends. Germline CDR1 is ENHRY and CDR2 is SYGVKD. The CDR3 bases are TGTGCCATCAGTGGGGTTAGCAATCAGCCCCAGCATTTT. Amino acids: CAISGVSNQPQHF.

V usage is TRBV7-9 and J usage is TRBJ1-2, with D hard to call. Germline CDR1 is SEHNR and CDR2 is FQNEAQ (reference sequence). Trimming removed 1 base from V and 8 bases from J, with 20 bases in between. The CDR3 is 16 residues long. The CDR3 DNA is TGTGCCAGCAGCTTAGAGATTACGGGGAGGGCGCGCGGCTACACCTTC. Amino acid sequence: CASSLEITGRARGYTF.

The gene calls are TRBV6-6 and TRBJ1-1; TRBD1 matches at 7 bases. The germline gives CDR1 MNHNY, CDR2 SVGAGI (reference sequence). V lost 2 bases, J lost 4 bases, and 7 bases stayed unmatched. The CDR3 totals 15 residues. The CDR3: CASSYHLTGTTEAFF. The CDR3 nucleotides read TGTGCCAGCAGTTACCATTTGACAGGGACCACTGAAGCTTTCTTT.

This clone has a single count. The V and J genes are TRBV28 and TRBJ1-1, with 9 bases that match TRBD1. Germline V gene data show CDR1 as MDHEN and CDR2 as SYDVKM. The ends lost 6 bases at V and 12 bases at J; junction bases unmatched: 8. The CDR3 is 12 amino acids. CDR3 bases: TGTGCCAGCAGCAAGGACAGGGGATCATCTTTCTTT. Residues: CASSKDRGSSFF. Complete variable domain (other parts from reference TRBV28 and TRBJ1-1): DVKVTQSSRYLVKRTGEKVFLECVQDMDHENMFWYRQDPGLGLRLIYFSYDVKMKEKGDIPEGYSVSREKKERFSLILESASTNQTSMYLCASSKDRGSSFFGQGTRLTVV.